The 14 T cell receptor beta chains below all came from one sample that was sequenced in a study of blood T cell repertoires in COVID-19. Repertoires were generated with immunoSEQ multiplex PCR, while TCRdb's copy carries only in-frame clones and drops some. The top ten hold approximately 4.9% of the sample, which has 130,000 or so clones, approximately 83% seen once. Sequenced: peripheral blood. The receptors come from a woman in her 70s with acute or convalescent COVID-19.

This clone was picked up a small number of times. The rearrangement uses TRBV9 and TRBJ2-7, with 7 positions matching TRBD1. This CDR3 has 14 residues. Losses at the gene ends were 2 bases for V and 2 bases for J; bases not matched to a gene: 4. Germline CDR1 reads SGDLS; CDR2 reads YYNGEE. The CDR3 nucleotides are TGTGCCAGCAGCGTTGGGACAGATACCTACGAGCAGTACTTC. Amino acid sequence: CASSVGTDTYEQYF.

This chain connects TRBV29-1 to TRBJ1-2; TRBD1 agrees at 10 bases. Germline V CDR1 and CDR2: SQVTM, ANQGSEA. The CDR3 has 14 amino acids. V lost 3 bases to trimming and J lost 4 bases; unmatched junction nucleotides: 5. The CDR3 DNA follows: TGCAGCGTTGACCCAGACAGGGGGCCCTATGGCTACACCTTC. Translating it yields CSVDPDRGPYGYTF. The whole variable domain, remainder taken from reference TRBV29-1 and TRBJ1-2, is SAVISQKPSRDICQRGTSLTIQCQVDSQVTMMFWYRQQPGQSLTLIATANQGSEATYESGFVIDKFPISRPNLTFSTLTVSNMSPEDSSIYLCSVDPDRGPYGYTFGSGTRLTVV.

The chain carries TRBV6-6 and TRBJ1-6; D is perhaps TRBD1 (6 bases). Germline loops: CDR1 MNHNY, CDR2 SVGAGI (reference sequence). The CDR3 has 17 amino acids. V was clipped by 5 bases and J by 0 bases, with 14 bases between them. The CDR3 nucleotides are TGTGCCAGCAGTCCCCGGGGGGGCAGCTCCTATAATTCACCCCTCCACTTT. Translation: CASSPRGGSSYNSPLHF.

This chain's CDR3 is CASRPSSYNSPLHF. The CDR3 DNA follows: TGTGCCAGCAGGCCGAGCTCCTATAATTCACCCCTCCACTTT. The chain couples TRBV11-2 to TRBJ1-6; D ambiguous. The CDR3 loop spans 14 amino acids. CDR1 and CDR2 from the germline V gene are SGHAT and FQNNGV. Trimming took off 6 bases at V and 0 bases at J, with 6 bases between the two ends.

The chain uses TRBV6-2 or TRBV6-3 and TRBJ2-7; 8 positions match TRBD1. CDR1 and CDR2 (germline): MNHEY, SVGEGT. Trimming cost V 2 bases and J 3 bases; bases outside gene matches: 6. The CDR3 is made up of 15 amino acids. The CDR3 region is CASSYDRGQVYEQYF. The CDR3 nucleotides read TGTGCCAGCAGTTACGATAGGGGACAGGTCTACGAGCAGTACTTC.

The J gene is TRBJ1-4, the V gene TRBV6-2 or TRBV6-3, with D uncertain. Germline loops: CDR1 MNHEY, CDR2 SVGEGT. The CDR3 sequence is 15 residues long. Trimming cost V 2 bases and J 10 bases, with 17 bases left between them. CDR3 residues: CASSYRALLSGKLFF. The CDR3 nucleotides read TGTGCCAGCAGTTACAGAGCACTGTTGAGCGGAAAACTGTTTTTT.

The chain's CDR3 is CASSGQYAEAFF. The CDR3 DNA sequence: TGTGCCAGCAGCGGACAGTACGCTGAAGCTTTCTTT. J is TRBJ1-1 and V is TRBV3-1 (or the pseudogene TRBV3-2); perhaps TRBD1 as D (6 bases). The CDR3 runs 12 residues. Germline CDR1 LGHDT, CDR2 YNNKEL (reference sequence). Trimming removed 5 bases at V and 6 bases at J, with 10 bases between.

V gene TRBV23-1 combines with J gene TRBJ1-1; D may be TRBD1 (6 bases). TRBV23-1 is known as an ORF, though its function is uncertain. V was cut by 4 bases and J by 1 base, with 16 bases left in between. The CDR3 consists of 16 residues. In DNA form, the CDR3 reads TGCGCCAGCAGTCGCCGACAGGACTCGGGGAACACTGAAGCTTTCTTT. Translated: CASSRRQDSGNTEAFF.

The chain links TRBV5-4 to TRBJ2-4; D is possibly TRBD2 (7 bases). In germline, CDR1 is SGHNT, CDR2 YYREEE (reference sequence). The V end was cut by 0 bases, the J end by 0 bases, with 10 bases between. This CDR3 spans 16 amino acids. The CDR3 bases are TGTGCCAGCAGCTTGGGGGGGGGCCTAGCCAAAAACATTCAGTACTTC. Translated, it gives CASSLGGGLAKNIQYF.

As concerns this clone: Germline is not matched at one junction end, which may reflect a read error. J is TRBJ2-5 and V is TRBV29-1, with 11 bases identical to TRBD1. Germline CDR1 reads SQVTM; CDR2 reads ANQGSEA. The CDR3 is 15 amino acids. CDR3 sequence (DNA): TGCAGCGTAGAAGGGACAGGGGGTAACCAAGAGACCCAGTACTTC. Its translation is CSVEGTGGNQETQYF.

V and J are TRBV5-6 and TRBJ1-1; TRBD1 matches at 8 bases. Germline loops: CDR1 SGHDT, CDR2 YYEEEE. V trimming: 6 bases; J trimming: 4 bases; junction bases outside the gene matches: 8. CDR3 length: 14 residues. The CDR3 bases are TGTGCCAGCATTCTATTCACAGGGGGCACTGAAGCTTTCTTT. Its translation: CASILFTGGTEAFF.

The chain is built from TRBV5-1 and TRBJ2-2; a possible D gene is TRBD2 (6 bases). This CDR3 has 15 residues. Trimming took 1 base from V and 8 from J, leaving 15 bases between them. In germline, CDR1 is SGHRS, CDR2 YFSETQ. CDR3 loop: CASSLKASEEGELFF. The CDR3 DNA sequence: TGCGCCAGCAGCTTGAAGGCTAGCGAGGAAGGGGAGCTGTTTTTT. The full variable domain, in which reference TRBV5-1 and TRBJ2-2 provide the parts outside the CDR3, is KAGVTQTPRYLIKTRGQQVTLSCSPISGHRSVSWYQQTPGQGLQFLFEYFSETQRNKGNFPGRFSGRQFSNSRSEMNVSTLELGDSALYLCASSLKASEEGELFFGEGSRLTVL.

The chain recombines TRBV19 with TRBJ2-2, with D unclear. V shed 10 bases and J shed 0 bases, with 9 bases lying between them. Looked up from germline, CDR1 is LNHDA and CDR2 is SQIVND (reference sequence). CDR3 length: 13 amino acids. The CDR3 bases are TGTGCCACGGCAGACACGAACACCGGGGAGCTGTTTTTT. This sequence encodes CATADTNTGELFF.

In its sample, this clone was seen a few times. V and J are TRBV5-1 and TRBJ2-7; possibly TRBD1 for D (5 bases). Between the trimmed V and J ends, which lost 8 bases and 0 bases, there was a span of 12 bases. CDR3 size: 13 residues. In germline, CDR1 is SGHRS, CDR2 YFSETQ. This CDR3 is CASATGASYEQYF. Here the CDR3 DNA reads TGCGCCAGTGCTACAGGTGCCTCCTACGAGCAGTACTTC.